This T cell receptor (beta chain) appears in the sequencing data of a study of T cells in Graves' hyperthyroidism and ophthalmopathy. Notes on the study in general: Blood also showed most of the thyroid clonotypes that were expanded above 0.001. A 13 V-J model separated ophthalmopathy from stable hyperthyroidism.

RNA transcripts gave rise to amplified TCR beta CDR3 regions. During a first-round RT-PCR of the TCR CDR3, the HTBI primer set was used. TCRdb reanalysed the multiplex PCR reads using MiXCR and keeps one entry per CDR3 protein. The sample contains roughly 380,000 distinct CDR3 sequences, about 13% of which appear only once. This clonotype showed up many times. Its antigen is not identified. A patient was excluded if there was uncontrolled infection, other autoimmune disease, pregnancy or lactation. V dropped 5 bases and J dropped 2; count of bases not matched to a gene: 4. CDR3 length: 15 residues. This TCR derives from a woman in her late teens or twenties with Graves' hyperthyroidism. Sequencing was done on a sample of blood. The rearrangement uses TRBV12-3 or TRBV12-4 and TRBJ2-3; TRBD2 matches at 10 bases. This CDR3 is CASSPSGRDTDTQYF. The CDR3 coding sequence is TGTGCCAGCAGTCCTAGCGGGAGAGACACAGATACGCAGTATTTT.